This T cell receptor beta chain came from a study of cytomegalovirus exposure and HLA in healthy donors. Study-wide points: Across donors, sequencing depth was assumed by presence/absence analyses to be roughly uniform.

This clone has a handful of counts. Its antigen remains unknown. The CDR3 runs to 16 residues. V dropped 1 base and J dropped 1; count of bases not matched to a gene: 3. From germline, CDR1 is SGHAT and CDR2 FQNNGV. It was with 60 Vbeta and 13 Jbeta primers that the PCR ran. Sequencing was performed with immunoSEQ multiplex PCR; in TCRdb, only in-frame clones are kept and a portion is missing. The sample has 150,000 to 200,000 clones, around 76% seen once. The chain joins TRBV11-2 to TRBJ2-1, with 8 positions matching TRBD2. Sequenced: PBMCs. The clonotype was recovered from a woman in her thirties in good health and CMV-seropositive. For the CDR3, the DNA is TGTGCCAGCAGCTTAGTACGGGGGGGATCCTACAATGAGCAGTTCTTC. The encoded protein is CASSLVRGGSYNEQFF.